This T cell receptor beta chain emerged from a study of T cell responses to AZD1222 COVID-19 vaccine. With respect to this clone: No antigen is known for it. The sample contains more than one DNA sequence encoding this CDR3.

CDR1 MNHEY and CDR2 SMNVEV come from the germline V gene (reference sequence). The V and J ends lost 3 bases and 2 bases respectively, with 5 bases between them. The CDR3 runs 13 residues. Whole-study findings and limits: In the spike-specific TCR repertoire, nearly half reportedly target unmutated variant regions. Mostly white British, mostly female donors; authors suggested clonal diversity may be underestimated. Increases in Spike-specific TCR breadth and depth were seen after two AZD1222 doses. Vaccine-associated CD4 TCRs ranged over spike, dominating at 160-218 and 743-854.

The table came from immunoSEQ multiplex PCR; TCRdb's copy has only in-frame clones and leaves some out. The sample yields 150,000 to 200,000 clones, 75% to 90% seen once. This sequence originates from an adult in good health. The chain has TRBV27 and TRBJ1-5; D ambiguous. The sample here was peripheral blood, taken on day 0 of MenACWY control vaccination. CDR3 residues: CASSFGGNQPQHF. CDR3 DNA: TGTGCCAGCAGTTTTGGGGGCAATCAGCCCCAGCATTTT.